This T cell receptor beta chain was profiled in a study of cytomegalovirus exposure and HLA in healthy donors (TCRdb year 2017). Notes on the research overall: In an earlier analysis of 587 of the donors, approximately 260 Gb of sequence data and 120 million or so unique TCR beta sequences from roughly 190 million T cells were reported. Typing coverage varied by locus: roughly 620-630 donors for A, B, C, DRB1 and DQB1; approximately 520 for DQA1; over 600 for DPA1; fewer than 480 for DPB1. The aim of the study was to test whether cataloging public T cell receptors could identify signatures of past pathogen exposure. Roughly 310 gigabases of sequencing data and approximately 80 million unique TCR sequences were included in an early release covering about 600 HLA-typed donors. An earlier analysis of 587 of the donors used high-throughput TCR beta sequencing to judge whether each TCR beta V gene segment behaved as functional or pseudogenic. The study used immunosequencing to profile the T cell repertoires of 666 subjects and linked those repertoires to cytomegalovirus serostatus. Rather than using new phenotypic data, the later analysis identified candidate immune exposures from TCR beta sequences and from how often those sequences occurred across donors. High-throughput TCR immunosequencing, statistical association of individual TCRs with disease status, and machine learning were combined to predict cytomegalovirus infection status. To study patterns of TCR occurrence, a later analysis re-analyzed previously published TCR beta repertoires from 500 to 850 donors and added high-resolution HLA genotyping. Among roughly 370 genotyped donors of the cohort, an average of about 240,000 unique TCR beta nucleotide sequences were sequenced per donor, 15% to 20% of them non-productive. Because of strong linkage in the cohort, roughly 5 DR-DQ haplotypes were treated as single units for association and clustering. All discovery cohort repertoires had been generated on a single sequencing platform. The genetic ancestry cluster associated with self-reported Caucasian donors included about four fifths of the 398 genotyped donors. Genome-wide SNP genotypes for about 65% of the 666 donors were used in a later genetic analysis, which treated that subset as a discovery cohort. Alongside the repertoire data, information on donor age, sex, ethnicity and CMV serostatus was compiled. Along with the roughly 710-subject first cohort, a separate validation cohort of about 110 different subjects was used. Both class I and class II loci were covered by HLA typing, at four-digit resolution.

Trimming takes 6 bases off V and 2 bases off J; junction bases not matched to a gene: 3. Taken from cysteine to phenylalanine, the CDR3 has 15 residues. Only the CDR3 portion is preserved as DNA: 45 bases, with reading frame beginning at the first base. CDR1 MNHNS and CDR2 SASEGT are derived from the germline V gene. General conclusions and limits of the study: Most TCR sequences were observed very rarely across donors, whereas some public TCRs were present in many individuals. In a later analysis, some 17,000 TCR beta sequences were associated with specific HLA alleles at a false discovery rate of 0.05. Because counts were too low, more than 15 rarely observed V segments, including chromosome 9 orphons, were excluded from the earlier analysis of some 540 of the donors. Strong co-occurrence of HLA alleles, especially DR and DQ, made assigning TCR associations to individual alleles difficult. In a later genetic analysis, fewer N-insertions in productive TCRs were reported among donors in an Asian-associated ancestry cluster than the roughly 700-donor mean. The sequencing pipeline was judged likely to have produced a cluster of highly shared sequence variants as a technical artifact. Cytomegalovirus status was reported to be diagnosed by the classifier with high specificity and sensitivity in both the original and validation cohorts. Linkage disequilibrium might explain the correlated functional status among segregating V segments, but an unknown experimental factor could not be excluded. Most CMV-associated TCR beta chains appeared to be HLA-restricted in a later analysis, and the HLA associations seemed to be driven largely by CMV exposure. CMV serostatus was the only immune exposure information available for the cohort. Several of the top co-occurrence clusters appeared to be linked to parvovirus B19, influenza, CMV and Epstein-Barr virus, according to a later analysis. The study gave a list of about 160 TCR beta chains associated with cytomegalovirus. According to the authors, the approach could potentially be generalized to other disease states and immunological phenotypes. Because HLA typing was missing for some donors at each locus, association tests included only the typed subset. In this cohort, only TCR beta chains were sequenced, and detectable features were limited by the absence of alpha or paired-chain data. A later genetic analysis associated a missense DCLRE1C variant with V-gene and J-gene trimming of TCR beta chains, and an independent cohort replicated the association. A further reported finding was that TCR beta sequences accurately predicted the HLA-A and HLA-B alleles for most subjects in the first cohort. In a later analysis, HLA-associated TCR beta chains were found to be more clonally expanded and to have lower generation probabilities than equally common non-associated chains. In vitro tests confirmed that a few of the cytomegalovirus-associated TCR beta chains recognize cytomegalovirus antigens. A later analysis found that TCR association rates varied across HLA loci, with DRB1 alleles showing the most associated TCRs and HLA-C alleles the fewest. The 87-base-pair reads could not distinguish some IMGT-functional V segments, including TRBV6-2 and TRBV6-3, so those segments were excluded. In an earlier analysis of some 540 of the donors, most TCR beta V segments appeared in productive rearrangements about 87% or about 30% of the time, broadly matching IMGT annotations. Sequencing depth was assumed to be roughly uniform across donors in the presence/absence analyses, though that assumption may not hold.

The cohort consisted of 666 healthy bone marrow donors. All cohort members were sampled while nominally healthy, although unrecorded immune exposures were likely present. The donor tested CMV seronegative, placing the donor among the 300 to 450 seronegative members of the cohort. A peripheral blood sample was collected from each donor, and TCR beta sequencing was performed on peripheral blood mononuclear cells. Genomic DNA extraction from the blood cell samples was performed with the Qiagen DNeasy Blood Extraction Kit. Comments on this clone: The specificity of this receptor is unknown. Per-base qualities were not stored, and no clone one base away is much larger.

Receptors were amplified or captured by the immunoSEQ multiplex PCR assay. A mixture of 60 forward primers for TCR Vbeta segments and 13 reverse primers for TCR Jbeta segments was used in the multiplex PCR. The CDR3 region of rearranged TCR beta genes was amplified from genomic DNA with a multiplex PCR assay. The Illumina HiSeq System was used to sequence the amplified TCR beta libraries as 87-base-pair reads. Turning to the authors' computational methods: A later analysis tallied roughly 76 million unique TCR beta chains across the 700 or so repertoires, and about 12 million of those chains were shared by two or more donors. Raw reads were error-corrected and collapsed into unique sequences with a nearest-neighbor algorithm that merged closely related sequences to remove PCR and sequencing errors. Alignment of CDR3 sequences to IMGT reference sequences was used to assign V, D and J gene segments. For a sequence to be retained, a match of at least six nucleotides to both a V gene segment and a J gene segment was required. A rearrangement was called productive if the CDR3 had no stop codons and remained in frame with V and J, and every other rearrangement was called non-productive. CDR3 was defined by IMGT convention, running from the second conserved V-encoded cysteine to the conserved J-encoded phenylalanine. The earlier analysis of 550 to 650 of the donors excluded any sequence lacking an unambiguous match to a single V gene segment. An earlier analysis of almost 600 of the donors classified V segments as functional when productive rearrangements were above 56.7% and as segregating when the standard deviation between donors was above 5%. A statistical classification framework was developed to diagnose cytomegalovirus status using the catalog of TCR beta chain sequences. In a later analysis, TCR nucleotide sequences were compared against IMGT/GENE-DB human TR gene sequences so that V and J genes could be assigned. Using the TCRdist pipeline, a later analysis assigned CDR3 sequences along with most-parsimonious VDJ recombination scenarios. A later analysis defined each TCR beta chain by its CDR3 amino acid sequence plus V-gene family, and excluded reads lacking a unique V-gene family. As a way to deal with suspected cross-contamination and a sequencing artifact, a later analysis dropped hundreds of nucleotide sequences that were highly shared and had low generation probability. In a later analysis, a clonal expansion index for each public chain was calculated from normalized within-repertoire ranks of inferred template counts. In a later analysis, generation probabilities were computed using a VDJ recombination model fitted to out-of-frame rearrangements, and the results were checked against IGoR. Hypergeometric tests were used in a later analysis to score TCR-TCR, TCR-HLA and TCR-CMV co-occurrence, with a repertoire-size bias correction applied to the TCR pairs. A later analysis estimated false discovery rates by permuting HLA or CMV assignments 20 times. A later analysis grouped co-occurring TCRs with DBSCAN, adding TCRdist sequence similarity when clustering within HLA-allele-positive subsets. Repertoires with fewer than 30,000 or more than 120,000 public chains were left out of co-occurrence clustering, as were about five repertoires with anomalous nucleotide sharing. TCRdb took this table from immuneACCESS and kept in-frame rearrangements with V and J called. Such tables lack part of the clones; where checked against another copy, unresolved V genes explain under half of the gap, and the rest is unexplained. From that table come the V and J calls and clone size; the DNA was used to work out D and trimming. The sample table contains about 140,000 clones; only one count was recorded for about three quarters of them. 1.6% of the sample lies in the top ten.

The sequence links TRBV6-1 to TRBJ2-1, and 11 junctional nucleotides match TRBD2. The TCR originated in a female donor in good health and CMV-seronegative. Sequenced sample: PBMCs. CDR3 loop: CASRAGLAAYNEQFF. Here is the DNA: TGTGCCAGCAGGGCGGGACTAGCGGCCTACAATGAGCAGTTCTTC.